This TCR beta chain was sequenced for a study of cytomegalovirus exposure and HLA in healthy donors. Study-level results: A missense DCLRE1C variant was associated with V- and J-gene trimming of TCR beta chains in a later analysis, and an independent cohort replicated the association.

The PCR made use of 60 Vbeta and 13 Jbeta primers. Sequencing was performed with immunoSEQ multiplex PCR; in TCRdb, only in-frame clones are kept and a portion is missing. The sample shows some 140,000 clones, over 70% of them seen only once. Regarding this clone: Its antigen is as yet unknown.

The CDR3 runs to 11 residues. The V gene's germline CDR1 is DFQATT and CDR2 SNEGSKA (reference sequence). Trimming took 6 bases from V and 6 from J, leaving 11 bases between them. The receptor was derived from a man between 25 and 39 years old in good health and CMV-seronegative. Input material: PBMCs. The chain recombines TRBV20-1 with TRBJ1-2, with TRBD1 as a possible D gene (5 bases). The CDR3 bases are TGCAGTGCAGCAGGGTTGAATGGCTACACCTTC. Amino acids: CSAAGLNGYTF.